This TCR beta chain was obtained from a study of patients and donors after allogeneic stem cell transplantation. TCRdb called the RT-PCR reads again in MiXCR, with one record for every CDR3 protein. Of 800,000 to 1,000,000 distinct CDR3 sequences in the sample, about a sixth were seen once. The CDR3 sequence is 15 residues long. V dropped 4 bases and J dropped 5; count of bases not matched to a gene: 7. Germline V gives CDR1 MNHEY, CDR2 SVGAGI. This sequence originates from a human donor who was either an allogeneic HSCT recipient or a stem cell or donor lymphocyte infusion donor (not recorded which). It is not recorded whose cells these are; they may come from a transplant donor. Source material: blood, either unsorted or a sorted T cell fraction (not recorded which). The rearrangement joins TRBV6-5 to TRBJ2-1, with 8 nucleotides matching TRBD2. CDR3 amino acids: CASSSPSGSNNEQFF. DNA of the CDR3: TGTGCCAGCAGTTCTCCTAGCGGGTCTAACAATGAGCAGTTCTTC.